Listed here are 32 T cell receptor beta chains from one sample, sequenced in a study of CD8 T cells in ankylosing spondylitis. Findings of the study overall: Ankylosing spondylitis blood appeared to carry a characteristic TCR beta motif of roughly 8 highly homologous variants.

These receptors have no known antigen. TCRdb itself ran the 5' RACE reads through MiXCR, one entry per CDR3 protein. Altogether some 330,000 distinct CDR3 sequences are present, 6.5% to 10% being singletons, with the ten largest covering less than 15%. The sample comprised blood, either unsorted or a sorted T cell fraction (not recorded which). Source of these receptors: a male donor with ankylosing spondylitis.

This sequence joins TRBV6-5 and TRBJ1-2; D unresolved. CDR1 and CDR2 from the germline V gene are MNHEY and SVGAGI. The length of the CDR3 is 16 residues. V lost 0 bases, J lost 3 bases, and 14 bases lay in between. The CDR3 reads CASSYSPGRQDYGYTF. DNA for the CDR3: TGTGCCAGCAGTTACTCCCCGGGGAGGCAAGACTATGGCTACACCTTC.

The chain has TRBV12-3 or TRBV12-4 and TRBJ1-1; maybe TRBD1 (6 bases). There are 14 residues in the CDR3. V lost 6 bases and J 5 bases, leaving 16 bases between the germline ends. The CDR3 DNA follows: TGTGCCAGCAGCCCGGGGGCAGGGAGGACTGAAGCTTTCTTT. Its translation: CASSPGAGRTEAFF.

A few counts support this clonotype. This chain connects TRBV4-3 to TRBJ2-7; TRBD2 matches 10 bases. This CDR3 has 16 residues. Germline V lookup: CDR1 LGHNA, CDR2 YSLEER. Trimming cost V 1 base and J 2 bases; bases outside gene matches: 5. The CDR3 bases are TGCGCCAGCAGCCAAGCCTTACTAGCGGGACCCTACGAGCAGTACTTC. Protein sequence: CASSQALLAGPYEQYF.

In this sample, this clonotype turned up many times. The genes are TRBV6-2 or TRBV6-3 and TRBJ1-1, with 7 nucleotides matching TRBD1. Unmatched junction bases numbered 16, after V lost 5 bases and J lost 4 bases. This CDR3 contains 17 residues. CDR1 is MNHEY and CDR2 is SVGEGT in the germline V gene. The CDR3 DNA reads TGTGCCAGCAGTCGAAACCCAACAGGGGTCGCCTTCACTGAAGCTTTCTTT. This gives the protein CASSRNPTGVAFTEAFF.

This clonotype was recorded at least ten times. This rearrangement joins TRBV28 to TRBJ1-1; maybe TRBD1 (5 bases). V lost 5 bases and J lost 4, with 11 bases in between. The CDR3 consists of 13 residues. CDR1 and CDR2 from the germline V gene are MDHEN and SYDVKM. CDR3 loop: CASSLARGTEAFF. CDR3 nucleotide sequence: TGTGCCAGCAGTCTCGCGAGGGGCACTGAAGCTTTCTTT.

This clonotype was detected many times. The gene calls are TRBV5-1 and TRBJ2-7; D might be TRBD1 (6 bases). V lost 3 bases to trimming and J lost 6 bases, with 19 bases between them. The germline gives CDR1 SGHRS, CDR2 YFSETQ. The CDR3 is 15 residues long. The CDR3 DNA reads TGCGCCAGCAGCTATGGGTTGGCAGGGGATAGCGAGCAGTACTTC. Amino acid sequence: CASSYGLAGDSEQYF.

This clonotype has a single count. V gene TRBV11-1 combines with J gene TRBJ2-7; 8 bases match TRBD2. Germline CDR1 and CDR2: SGHAT and FQDESV (reference sequence). The CDR3 is 19 residues long. V gave up 3 bases and J gave up 9 bases; unmatched junction bases: 25. The CDR3 DNA follows: TGTGCCAGCAGCTTCGGCAGGGATAGACCTTCCGGGAGGGCAGTGGTGCAGTACTTC. Its protein product is CASSFGRDRPSGRAVVQYF.

This clonotype was detected only a few times. V is TRBV2 and J is TRBJ2-5; tentatively, D is TRBD2 (7 bases). Trimming cost V 3 bases and J 5 bases, with 13 bases left between them. Per germline, CDR1 SNHLY and CDR2 FYNNEI. The CDR3 totals 14 residues. CDR3 region: CASSEGGLGETQYF. The DNA of the CDR3 is TGTGCCAGCAGTGAGGGGGGGCTTGGGGAGACCCAGTACTTC. The variable domain in full, with the rest retrieved from reference TRBV2 and TRBJ2-5, is EPEVTQTPSHQVTQMGQEVILRCVPISNHLYFYWYRQILGQKVEFLVSFYNNEISEKSEIFDDQFSVERPDGSNFTLKIRSTKLEDSAMYFCASSEGGLGETQYFGPGTRLLVL.

There are many counts of this clonotype. The rearrangement joins TRBV7-9 to TRBJ1-6, with D maybe TRBD1 (6 bases). The V gene lost 5 bases and the J gene lost 8 bases, with 13 bases spanning the gap. The length of the CDR3 is 14 residues. Germline V gives CDR1 SEHNR, CDR2 FQNEAQ (reference sequence). Here the CDR3 DNA reads TGTGCCAGCAGCGCGGACAGTAAATATTCACCCCTCCACTTT. It codes for CASSADSKYSPLHF.

In its sample, this clonotype was seen a few times. The chain joins TRBV6-1 to TRBJ1-2; 7 nucleotides agree with TRBD1. Per the germline V gene, CDR1 is MNHNS and CDR2 is SASEGT. The V and J ends lost 10 bases and 6 bases, in that order; junction bases with no gene match: 8. The CDR3 is 12 amino acids. CDR3 region: CATTGEGDGYTF. DNA for the CDR3: TGTGCCACCACAGGGGAAGGCGATGGCTACACCTTC.

This clonotype came up many times. This sequence joins TRBV28 and TRBJ1-1, with D unresolved. V lost 6 bases and J 6 bases, leaving 20 bases between the germline ends. Per the germline V gene, CDR1 is MDHEN and CDR2 is SYDVKM. The CDR3 covers 15 residues. CDR3 DNA: TGTGCCAGCAGGGATCGGAGGCGACGGGCGGCTGAAGCTTTCTTT. Protein: CASRDRRRRAAEAFF.

This clonotype was recorded many times. V is TRBV28 and J is TRBJ2-7; possible D gene TRBD2, 6 bases. The CDR3 length is 14 residues. CDR1 is MDHEN and CDR2 is SYDVKM in the germline V gene. V dropped 2 bases and J dropped 5 bases, with 13 bases sitting between them. CDR3 in DNA: TGTGCCAGCAGTTTAGGGGGGAGTAGAAACGAGCAGTACTTC. It codes for CASSLGGSRNEQYF.

The chain employs TRBV10-1 and TRBJ2-5, with a possible D match to TRBD2 (5 bases). The CDR3 loop spans 14 amino acids. The V gene's germline CDR1 is WNHNN and CDR2 SYGVQD (reference sequence). Deletions cut 0 bases from V and 4 bases from J, with 9 bases between. The CDR3 loop reads CASSESPGIETQYF. CDR3 sequence (DNA): TGCGCCAGCAGTGAGTCGCCCGGGATAGAGACCCAGTACTTC.

This clonotype has more than one count but fewer than ten. CDR3 residues: CASSSWTSGYNEQFF. The CDR3 coding sequence is TGCGCCAGCAGCTCGTGGACTAGCGGATACAATGAGCAGTTCTTC. The chain combines TRBV5-1 with TRBJ2-1; TRBD2 matches 10 bases. Germline trimming cut 3 bases from V and 4 bases from J; bases unmatched to any gene: 4. The CDR3 spans 15 residues. Germline CDR1 reads SGHRS; CDR2 reads YFSETQ. Full variable domain (outside the CDR3, taken from reference TRBV5-1 and TRBJ2-1): KAGVTQTPRYLIKTRGQQVTLSCSPISGHRSVSWYQQTPGQGLQFLFEYFSETQRNKGNFPGRFSGRQFSNSRSEMNVSTLELGDSALYLCASSSWTSGYNEQFFGPGTRLTVL.

This clonotype came up many times. The rearrangement joins TRBV29-1 to TRBJ2-3, with D maybe TRBD2 (6 bases). V lost 6 bases and J 6 bases, leaving 19 bases between the germline ends. This CDR3 contains 14 residues. CDR1 and CDR2 from the germline V gene are SQVTM and ANQGSEA. The CDR3 nucleotides read TGCAGCGTGGGGGGTGTCGGACGGGCTGATACGCAGTATTTT. It translates to CSVGGVGRADTQYF.

This chain connects TRBV6-2 or TRBV6-3 to TRBJ2-1, with TRBD2 identical over 7 bases. The germline gives CDR1 MNHEY, CDR2 SVGEGT. The CDR3 covers 15 residues. The junction had 10 bases not matched to a gene; V was cut back by 7 bases and J by 4 bases. The CDR3 nucleotides are TGTGCCAGCACCCCCCCAGCGGGGCTGTACAATGAGCAGTTCTTC. This translates into CASTPPAGLYNEQFF.

The V and J genes are TRBV27 and TRBJ2-7; a weak D match, TRBD1 (5 bases). V lost 5 bases, J lost 6 bases, and 17 bases lay in between. CDR3 size: 14 residues. Germline V gives CDR1 MNHEY, CDR2 SMNVEV (reference sequence). In DNA, the CDR3 is TGTGCCAGCAGTGATCAGGGTAACGATAGCGAGCAGTACTTC. Translating it yields CASSDQGNDSEQYF.

This clonotype was counted between two and nine times. The CDR3 nucleotides read TGTGCCAGTTTACCTAGCGGGGCCTACGAGCAGTACTTC. It translates to CASLPSGAYEQYF. V gene TRBV6-2 or TRBV6-3 combines with J gene TRBJ2-7; 9 nucleotides line up with TRBD2. J lost 2 bases, V lost 9 bases, and 5 bases had no gene match. This CDR3 is built from 13 residues. Germline loops: CDR1 MNHEY, CDR2 SVGEGT.

DNA for the CDR3: TGTGCCAGCACCCGGACAGGGGAGAGGTCTGGGGCCAACGTCCTGACTTTC. Protein: CASTRTGERSGANVLTF. V is TRBV25-1 and J is TRBJ2-6, with 9 bases lining up with TRBD1. This CDR3 is 17 amino acids long. Unmatched junction bases numbered 8, after V lost 7 bases and J lost 1 base. Per germline, CDR1 MGHDK and CDR2 SYGVNS.

In this sample, this clonotype turned up a few times. V is TRBV12-3 or TRBV12-4 and J is TRBJ1-2; 8 bases align to TRBD1. The CDR3 contains 14 residues. Trimming took 4 bases from V and 7 from J; bases not matched to a gene: 8. The CDR3 region has the DNA TGTGCCAGCAGTTCTAACCGGGACAGGTCTGGCTACACCTTC. It encodes CASSSNRDRSGYTF.

This clonotype showed up just a few times. This rearrangement joins TRBV6-1 to TRBJ2-1; TRBD2 matches at 10 bases. This CDR3 spans 13 amino acids. V dropped 10 bases and J dropped 8; count of bases not matched to a gene: 8. Germline V gene lookup returns CDR1 MNHNS and CDR2 SASEGT. The DNA for the CDR3 is TGTGCCACCGGGGCTAGCGGGAGTTATGAGCAGTTCTTC. Amino acids: CATGASGSYEQFF.

This clonotype has just a few counts. The gene calls are TRBV7-2 and TRBJ1-2; D unresolved. Looked up from germline, CDR1 is SGHTA and CDR2 is FQGNSA. This CDR3 is built from 14 residues. V gave up 1 base and J gave up 6 bases, with 12 bases separating them. The CDR3 sequence is CASSLVGQNNGYTF. The CDR3 bases are TGTGCCAGCAGCTTAGTCGGCCAGAATAATGGCTACACCTTC.

This clonotype has a count of ten or more. The chain's CDR3 is CASSLEQGAAETQYF. The CDR3 coding sequence is TGCGCCAGCAGCTTGGAACAGGGGGCCGCAGAGACCCAGTACTTC. This sequence joins TRBV5-1 and TRBJ2-5; 9 nucleotides agree with TRBD1. This CDR3 has 15 residues. V shed 0 bases, J shed 4 bases, and the junction held 4 bases outside the gene matches. Germline CDR1 SGHRS, CDR2 YFSETQ.

This clonotype has more than one count but fewer than ten. This rearrangement joins TRBV4-3 to TRBJ2-1; 8 bases are shared with TRBD2. The V segment lost 0 bases and the J segment 0 bases; nucleotides outside the gene matches: 4. Looked up from germline, CDR1 is LGHNA and CDR2 is YSLEER. The CDR3 is 17 residues long. CDR3 sequence (DNA): TGCGCCAGCAGCCAAGATTTTAGCGGGAACTCCTACAATGAGCAGTTCTTC. It encodes CASSQDFSGNSYNEQFF.

This clonotype came up many times. V is TRBV28 and J is TRBJ2-1, with D tentatively TRBD1 or TRBD2 (5 bases each). V lost 5 bases, J lost 9 bases, and 20 bases lay in between. The germline V gene has CDR1 MDHEN and CDR2 SYDVKM. The CDR3 extends over 15 amino acids. As DNA, the CDR3 is TGTGCCAGCAGTGGGACCCTCCCTAGAGACTGTGAGCAGTTCTTC. This encodes CASSGTLPRDCEQFF. Complete variable domain (other parts from reference TRBV28 and TRBJ2-1): DVKVTQSSRYLVKRTGEKVFLECVQDMDHENMFWYRQDPGLGLRLIYFSYDVKMKEKGDIPEGYSVSREKKERFSLILESASTNQTSMYLCASSGTLPRDCEQFFGPGTRLTVL.

The genes are TRBV2 and TRBJ1-5; 8 bases fit TRBD1. After removal of 4 bases from V and 5 bases from J, the junction contained 4 bases not matched to a gene. This CDR3 contains 14 residues. CDR1 and CDR2 (germline): SNHLY, FYNNEI. The CDR3 protein is CASSGTGSDQPQHF. The CDR3 DNA is TGTGCCAGCAGTGGGACAGGGTCGGATCAGCCCCAGCATTTT.

The chain employs TRBV5-1 and TRBJ2-2; D remains unclear. The germline V and J ends were trimmed by 0 bases and 4 bases, with 7 bases remaining between them. The CDR3 runs 14 residues. Per germline, CDR1 SGHRS and CDR2 YFSETQ. DNA of the CDR3: TGCGCCAGCAGCTTGGGAGAGTTCACCGGGGAGCTGTTTTTT. It is translated as CASSLGEFTGELFF.

The chain has TRBV7-8 and TRBJ2-3; possible D gene TRBD1, 5 bases. This CDR3 is built from 15 residues. CDR1 is SGHVS and CDR2 is FQNEAQ in the germline V gene. Trimming took off 3 bases at V and 1 base at J, with 11 bases between the two ends. CDR3 amino acids: CASSFQGIRTDTQYF. The CDR3, as DNA: TGTGCCAGCAGCTTTCAGGGAATCCGCACAGATACGCAGTATTTT. Variable domain in full (rest from reference TRBV7-8 and TRBJ2-3): GAGVSQSPRYKVAKRGQDVALRCDPISGHVSLFWYQQALGQGPEFLTYFQNEAQLDKSGLPSDRFFAERPEGSVSTLKIQRTQQEDSAVYLCASSFQGIRTDTQYFGPGTRLTVL.

This clonotype was picked up many times. J is TRBJ1-1 and V is TRBV6-1; D gene uncertain. CDR1 MNHNS and CDR2 SASEGT come from the germline V gene. V shed 8 bases and J shed 3 bases, with 7 bases lying between them. The CDR3 spans 11 residues. CDR3 in DNA: TGTGCCAGCCGGGATCACACTGAAGCTTTCTTT. Amino acids: CASRDHTEAFF.

This clonotype came up a few times. V gene TRBV6-5 combines with J gene TRBJ2-1, with D possibly TRBD2 on 5 matching bases. Germline values: CDR1 MNHEY, CDR2 SVGAGI. Trimming cost V 2 bases and J 10 bases, with 18 bases left between them. The CDR3 runs 15 residues. The CDR3 bases are TGTGCCAGCAGTTACGAACTAGACCCTGGCAGGGAGCAGTTCTTC. Translated: CASSYELDPGREQFF.

This clonotype was recorded at least ten times. This chain connects TRBV12-3 or TRBV12-4 to TRBJ2-5; D gene uncertain. The V and J ends lost 5 bases and 5 bases respectively, with 12 bases between them. CDR3 size: 13 residues. DNA of the CDR3: TGTGCCAGCAGTGGTGGACGATGGGAGACCCAGTACTTC. This translates into CASSGGRWETQYF.

At least ten counts were recorded for this clonotype. The J gene is TRBJ1-1, the V gene TRBV7-9; 8 bases agree with TRBD1. The CDR3 length is 14 residues. With V trimmed by 4 bases and J by 7 bases, 8 bases remained unmatched. Germline CDR1 SEHNR, CDR2 FQNEAQ (reference sequence). The CDR3 bases are TGTGCCAGCAGCTGGCAGGGGGCCCTGGGTGAAGCTTTCTTT. Its protein is CASSWQGALGEAFF.